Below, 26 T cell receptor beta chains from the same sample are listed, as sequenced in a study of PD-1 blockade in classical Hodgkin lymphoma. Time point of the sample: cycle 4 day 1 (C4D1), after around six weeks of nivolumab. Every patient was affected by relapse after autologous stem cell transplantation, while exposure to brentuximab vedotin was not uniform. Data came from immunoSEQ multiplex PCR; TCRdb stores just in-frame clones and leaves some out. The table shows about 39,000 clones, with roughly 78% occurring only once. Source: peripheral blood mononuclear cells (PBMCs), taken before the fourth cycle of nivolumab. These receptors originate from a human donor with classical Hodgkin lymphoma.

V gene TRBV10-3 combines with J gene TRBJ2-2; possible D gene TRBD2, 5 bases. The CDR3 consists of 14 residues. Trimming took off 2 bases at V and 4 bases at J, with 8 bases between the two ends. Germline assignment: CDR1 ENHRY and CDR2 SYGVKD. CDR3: CAISEREVTGELFF. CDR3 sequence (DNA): TGTGCCATCAGTGAGCGGGAAGTCACCGGGGAGCTGTTTTTT.

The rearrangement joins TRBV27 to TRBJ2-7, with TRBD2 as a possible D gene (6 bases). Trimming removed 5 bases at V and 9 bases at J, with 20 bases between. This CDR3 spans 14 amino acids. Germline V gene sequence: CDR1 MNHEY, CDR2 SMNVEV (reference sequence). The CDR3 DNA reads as TGTGCCAGCAGTCTACTGAAAGGGACTCCCCTGCAGTACTTC. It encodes CASSLLKGTPLQYF.

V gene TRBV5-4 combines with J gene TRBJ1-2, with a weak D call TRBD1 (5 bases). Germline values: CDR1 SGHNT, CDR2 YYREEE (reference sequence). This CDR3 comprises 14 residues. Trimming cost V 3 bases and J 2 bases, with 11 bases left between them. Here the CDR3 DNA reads TGTGCCAGCAGCTGGGGCGAGGGCAACTATGGCTACACCTTC. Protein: CASSWGEGNYGYTF.

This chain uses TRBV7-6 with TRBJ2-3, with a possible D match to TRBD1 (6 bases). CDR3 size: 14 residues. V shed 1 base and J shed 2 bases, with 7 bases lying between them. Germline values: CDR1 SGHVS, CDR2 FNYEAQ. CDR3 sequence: CASSLGTVTDTQYF. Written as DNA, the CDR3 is TGTGCCAGCAGCTTAGGGACAGTCACAGATACGCAGTATTTT.

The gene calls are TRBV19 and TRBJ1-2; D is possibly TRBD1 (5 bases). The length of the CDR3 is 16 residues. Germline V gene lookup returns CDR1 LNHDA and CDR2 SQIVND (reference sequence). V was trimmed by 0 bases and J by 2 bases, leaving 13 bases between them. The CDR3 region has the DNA TGTGCCAGTAGTATAGATCCATCGTGGGACAACTATGGCTACACCTTC. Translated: CASSIDPSWDNYGYTF. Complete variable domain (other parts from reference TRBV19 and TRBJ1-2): DGGITQSPKYLFRKEGQNVTLSCEQNLNHDAMYWYRQDPGQGLRLIYYSQIVNDFQKGDIAEGYSVSREKKESFPLTVTSAQKNPTAFYLCASSIDPSWDNYGYTFGSGTRLTVV.

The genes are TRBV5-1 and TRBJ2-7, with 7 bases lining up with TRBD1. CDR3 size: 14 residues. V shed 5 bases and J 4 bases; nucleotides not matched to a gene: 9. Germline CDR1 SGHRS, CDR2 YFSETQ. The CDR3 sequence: CASREGTDFYEQYF. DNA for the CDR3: TGCGCCAGCAGAGAAGGGACAGACTTTTACGAGCAGTACTTC.

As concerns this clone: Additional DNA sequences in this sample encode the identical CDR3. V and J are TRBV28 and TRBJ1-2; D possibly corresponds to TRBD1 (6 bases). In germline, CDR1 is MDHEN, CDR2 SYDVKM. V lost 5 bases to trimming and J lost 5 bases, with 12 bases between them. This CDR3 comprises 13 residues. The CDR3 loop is CASSPSTGYGYTF. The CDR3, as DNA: TGTGCCAGCAGTCCAAGCACAGGGTATGGCTACACCTTC.

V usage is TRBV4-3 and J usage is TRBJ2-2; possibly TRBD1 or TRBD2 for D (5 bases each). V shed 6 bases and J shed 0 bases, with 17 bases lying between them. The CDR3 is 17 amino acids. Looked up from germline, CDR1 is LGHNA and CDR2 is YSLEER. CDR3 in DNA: TGCGCCAGCAGACCCACTCCCGGGACGACGAACACCGGGGAGCTGTTTTTT. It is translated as CASRPTPGTTNTGELFF.

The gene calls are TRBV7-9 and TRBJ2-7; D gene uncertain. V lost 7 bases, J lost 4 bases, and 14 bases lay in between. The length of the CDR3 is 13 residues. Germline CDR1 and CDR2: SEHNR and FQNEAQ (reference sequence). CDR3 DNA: TGTGCCAGCACCCTAATAGGGATTTACGAGCAGTACTTC. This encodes CASTLIGIYEQYF.

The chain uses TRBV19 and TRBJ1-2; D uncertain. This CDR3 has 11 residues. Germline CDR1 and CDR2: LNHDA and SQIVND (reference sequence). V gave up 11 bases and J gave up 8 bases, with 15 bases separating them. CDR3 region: CAGKMGLGYTF. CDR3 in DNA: TGTGCCGGAAAGATGGGTCTCGGCTACACCTTC.

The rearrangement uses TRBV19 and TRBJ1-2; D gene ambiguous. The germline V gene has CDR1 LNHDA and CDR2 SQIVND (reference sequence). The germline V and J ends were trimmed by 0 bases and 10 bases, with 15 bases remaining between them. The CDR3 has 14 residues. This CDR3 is CASSIEVQFVDYTF. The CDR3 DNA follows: TGTGCCAGTAGTATAGAGGTACAGTTCGTGGACTACACCTTC.

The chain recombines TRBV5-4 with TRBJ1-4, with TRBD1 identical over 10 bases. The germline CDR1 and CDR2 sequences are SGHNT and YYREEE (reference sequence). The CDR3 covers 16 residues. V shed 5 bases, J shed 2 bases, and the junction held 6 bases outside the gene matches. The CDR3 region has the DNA TGTGCCAGCAGTAACCGGGACAGGGGTACTAATGAAAAACTGTTTTTT. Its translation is CASSNRDRGTNEKLFF.

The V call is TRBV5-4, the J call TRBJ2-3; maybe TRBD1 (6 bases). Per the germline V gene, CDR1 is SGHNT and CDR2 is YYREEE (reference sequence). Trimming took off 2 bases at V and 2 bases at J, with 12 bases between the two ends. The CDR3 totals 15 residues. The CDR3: CASSLGAGVTDTQYF. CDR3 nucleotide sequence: TGTGCCAGCAGCTTAGGGGCAGGGGTCACAGATACGCAGTATTTT.

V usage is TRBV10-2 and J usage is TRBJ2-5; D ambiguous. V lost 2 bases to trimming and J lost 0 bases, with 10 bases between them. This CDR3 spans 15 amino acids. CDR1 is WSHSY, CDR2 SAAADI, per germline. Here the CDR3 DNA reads TGCGCCAGCAGTGAGAACACTGAATACCAAGAGACCCAGTACTTC. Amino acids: CASSENTEYQETQYF.

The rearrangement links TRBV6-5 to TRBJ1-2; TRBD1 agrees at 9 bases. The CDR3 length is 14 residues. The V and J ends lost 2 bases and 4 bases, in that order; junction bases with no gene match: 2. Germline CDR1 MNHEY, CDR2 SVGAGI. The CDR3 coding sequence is TGTGCCAGCAGTTACAAGGACAGGGGCTATGGCTACACCTTC. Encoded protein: CASSYKDRGYGYTF.

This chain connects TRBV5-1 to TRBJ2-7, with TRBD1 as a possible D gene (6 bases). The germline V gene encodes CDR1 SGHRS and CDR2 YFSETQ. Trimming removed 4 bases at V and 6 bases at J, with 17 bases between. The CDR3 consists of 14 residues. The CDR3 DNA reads TGCGCCAGCAGCGACGGACAGCCCCCCGTCGAGCAGTACTTC. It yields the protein CASSDGQPPVEQYF.

The CDR3 DNA reads TGTGCCAGCAGCCCGGCGGAAGTGGATACGCAGTATTTT. It specifies CASSPAEVDTQYF. This chain links TRBV5-6 with TRBJ2-3, with D unresolved. CDR1 and CDR2 from the germline V gene are SGHDT and YYEEEE. Between the trimmed V and J ends, which lost 4 bases and 6 bases, there was a span of 12 bases. This CDR3 is 13 amino acids long.

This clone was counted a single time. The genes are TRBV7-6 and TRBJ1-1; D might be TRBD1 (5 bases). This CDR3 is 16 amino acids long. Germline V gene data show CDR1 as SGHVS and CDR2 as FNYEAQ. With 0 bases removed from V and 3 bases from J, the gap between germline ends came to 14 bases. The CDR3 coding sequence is TGTGCCAGCAGCTTAGCGGGCCAGGGTATGGACACTGAAGCTTTCTTT. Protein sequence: CASSLAGQGMDTEAFF. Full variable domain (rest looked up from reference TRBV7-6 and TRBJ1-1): GAGVSQSPRYKVTKRGQDVALRCDPISGHVSLYWYRQALGQGPEFLTYFNYEAQQDKSGLPNDRFSAERPEGSISTLTIQRTEQRDSAMYRCASSLAGQGMDTEAFFGQGTRLTVV.

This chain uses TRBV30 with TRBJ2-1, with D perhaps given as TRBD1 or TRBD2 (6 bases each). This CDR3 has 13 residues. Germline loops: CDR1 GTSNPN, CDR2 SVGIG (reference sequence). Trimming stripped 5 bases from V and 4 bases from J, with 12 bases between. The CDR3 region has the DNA TGTGCCTGGTACGAGGGGGGTTACAATGAGCAGTTCTTC. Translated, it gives CAWYEGGYNEQFF. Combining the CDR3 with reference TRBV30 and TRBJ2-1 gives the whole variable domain SQTIHQWPATLVQPVGSPLSLECTVEGTSNPNLYWYRQAAGRGLQLLFYSVGIGQISSEVPQNLSASRPQDRQFILSSKKLLLSDSGFYLCAWYEGGYNEQFFGPGTRLTVL.

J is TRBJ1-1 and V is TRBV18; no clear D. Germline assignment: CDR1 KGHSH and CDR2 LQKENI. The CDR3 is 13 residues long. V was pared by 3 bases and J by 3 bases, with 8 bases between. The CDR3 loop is CASSPVRDTEAFF. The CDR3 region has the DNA TGTGCCAGCTCACCGGTCCGAGACACTGAAGCTTTCTTT.

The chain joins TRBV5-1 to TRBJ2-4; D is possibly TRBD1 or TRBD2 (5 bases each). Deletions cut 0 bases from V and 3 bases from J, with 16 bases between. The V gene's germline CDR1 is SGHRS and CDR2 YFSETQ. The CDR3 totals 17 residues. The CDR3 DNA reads TGCGCCAGCAGCTTGGCCGGTGGGGCGGGCGTCAAAAACATTCAGTACTTC. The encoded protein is CASSLAGGAGVKNIQYF.

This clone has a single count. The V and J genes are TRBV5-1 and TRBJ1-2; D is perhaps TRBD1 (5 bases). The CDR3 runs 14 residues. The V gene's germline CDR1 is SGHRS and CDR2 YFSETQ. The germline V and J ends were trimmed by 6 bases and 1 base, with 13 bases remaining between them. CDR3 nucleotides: TGCGCCAGCAAGGAACAACAGGATAACTATGGCTACACCTTC. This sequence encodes CASKEQQDNYGYTF.

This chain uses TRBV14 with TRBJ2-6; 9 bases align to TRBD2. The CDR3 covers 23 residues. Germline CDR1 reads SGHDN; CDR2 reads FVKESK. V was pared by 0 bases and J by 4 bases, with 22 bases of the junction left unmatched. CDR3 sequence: CASSQDPGDSERGVPPGANVLTF. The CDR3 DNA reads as TGTGCCAGCAGCCAAGATCCGGGAGACTCCGAGCGGGGGGTTCCGCCGGGGGCCAACGTCCTGACTTTC.

Written as DNA, the CDR3 is TGTGCCAGCAGTGATCAGGGTCAGGACTATGGCTACACCTTC. Translated: CASSDQGQDYGYTF. The chain carries TRBV2 and TRBJ1-2, with a possible D match to TRBD1 (5 bases). In germline, CDR1 is SNHLY, CDR2 FYNNEI. The CDR3 is 14 amino acids. Trimming took off 3 bases at V and 3 bases at J, with 11 bases between the two ends.

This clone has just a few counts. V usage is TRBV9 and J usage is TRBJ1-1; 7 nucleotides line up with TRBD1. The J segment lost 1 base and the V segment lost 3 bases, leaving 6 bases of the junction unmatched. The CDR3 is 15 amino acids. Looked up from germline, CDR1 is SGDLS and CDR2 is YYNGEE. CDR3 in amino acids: CASSARDSRNTEAFF. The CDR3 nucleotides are TGTGCCAGCAGCGCCCGGGACAGCCGGAACACTGAAGCTTTCTTT. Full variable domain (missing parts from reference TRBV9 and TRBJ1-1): DSGVTQTPKHLITATGQRVTLRCSPRSGDLSVYWYQQSLDQGLQFLIQYYNGEERAKGNILERFSAQQFPDLHSELNLSSLELGDSALYFCASSARDSRNTEAFFGQGTRLTVV.

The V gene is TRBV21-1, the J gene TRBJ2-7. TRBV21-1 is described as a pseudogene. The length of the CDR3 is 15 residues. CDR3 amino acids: CASSGPVILVYEQYF. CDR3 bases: TGTGCCAGCAGTGGCCCGGTAATTTTGGTCTACGAGCAGTACTTC.